This entry lists 20 T cell receptor beta chains sequenced from one sample in a study of blood T cell repertoires in COVID-19. The data were produced by immunoSEQ multiplex PCR, yet TCRdb's version contains in-frame clones alone and is incomplete. The sample records some 300,000 clones, around 92% being singletons. Material for sequencing was PBMCs or T cells enriched from blood (not recorded which). The receptors were gathered from a woman aged 25 to 39 who had recovered from COVID-19.

This chain uses TRBV7-8 with TRBJ2-1, with 9 nucleotides matching TRBD2. The CDR3 contains 13 residues. The V and J ends lost 3 bases and 14 bases, in that order; junction bases with no gene match: 8. Germline V gene sequence: CDR1 SGHVS, CDR2 FQNEAQ. CDR3 in DNA: TGTGCCAGCAGCTTGCGGGAGGGCCTTGGGGAGTTCTTC. Translating gives CASSLREGLGEFF.

The chain employs TRBV7-9 and TRBJ2-7, with D perhaps TRBD1 (6 bases). The CDR3 runs 14 residues. Trimming left V 4 bases short and J 0 bases short, with 10 bases between. Germline CDR1 SEHNR, CDR2 FQNEAQ (reference sequence). The CDR3 DNA is TGTGCCAGCAGCTACAGGGAGAGCTCCTACGAGCAGTACTTC. As protein: CASSYRESSYEQYF.

The chain uses TRBV24-1 and TRBJ2-6; 9 bases align to TRBD1. CDR3 length: 16 amino acids. CDR1 is KGHDR and CDR2 is SFDVKD in the germline V gene. After removal of 9 bases from V and 3 bases from J, the junction contained 8 bases not matched to a gene. The CDR3 DNA reads TGTGCCACCGTAACAGGGGGCGCAGGTGGGGCCAACGTCCTGACTTTC. Translation gives CATVTGGAGGANVLTF.

This clone was detected only once. The V gene is TRBV7-6, the J gene TRBJ2-5; 11 nucleotides align to TRBD2. The CDR3 has 16 residues. Looked up from germline, CDR1 is SGHVS and CDR2 is FNYEAQ. With 5 bases clipped from V and 5 bases from J, the junction kept 10 bases outside the gene matches. CDR3 region: CASSPYSGRAWETQYF. The CDR3 DNA sequence: TGTGCCAGCAGCCCCTATAGCGGGAGGGCCTGGGAGACCCAGTACTTC.

The chain combines TRBV7-2 with TRBJ2-1; 8 nucleotides agree with TRBD2. Trimming removed 5 bases from V and 0 bases from J; junction bases left unmatched: 6. Germline V gene sequence: CDR1 SGHTA, CDR2 FQGNSA. There are 16 residues in the CDR3. DNA for the CDR3: TGTGCCAGCAGCATGCTACTAGCGGTCTCCTACAATGAGCAGTTCTTC. This gives the protein CASSMLLAVSYNEQFF.

The chain couples TRBV18 to TRBJ1-1, with D uncertain. Trimming left V 3 bases short and J 2 bases short, with 31 bases between. The CDR3 has 21 residues. Germline V lookup: CDR1 KGHSH, CDR2 LQKENI. CDR3 nucleotide sequence: TGTGCCAGCTCACCCACCGCCCAGAGGAGCCTGGAGGGTAAGGGAAACACTGAAGCTTTCTTT. Translated, it gives CASSPTAQRSLEGKGNTEAFF.

The chain employs TRBV6-1 and TRBJ2-1; 9 bases are a match to TRBD1. The CDR3 loop spans 15 amino acids. The trim removed 3 bases at V and 6 bases at J, leaving 6 bases unmatched. The germline gives CDR1 MNHNS, CDR2 SASEGT. The CDR3 nucleotides read TGTGCCAGCAGTGACGGGACAGGGCTGTCCAATGAGCAGTTCTTC. Its translation is CASSDGTGLSNEQFF.

The chain uses TRBV3-1 (or the pseudogene TRBV3-2) and TRBJ2-2, with D possibly being TRBD1 (5 bases). CDR1 and CDR2 from the germline V gene are LGHDT and YNNKEL (reference sequence). This CDR3 has 14 residues. Deletions cut 0 bases from V and 6 bases from J, with 8 bases between. The CDR3 spells CASSQEGRAGELFF. CDR3 bases: TGTGCCAGCAGCCAAGAGGGGCGTGCCGGGGAGCTGTTTTTT.

The V call is TRBV27, the J call TRBJ2-7; 7 bases are shared with TRBD1. CDR1 MNHEY and CDR2 SMNVEV come from the germline V gene (reference sequence). The CDR3 is 16 residues long. The junction had 11 bases not matched to a gene; V was cut back by 6 bases and J by 0 bases. CDR3 residues: CASRSLGGQSSYEQYF. CDR3 DNA sequence: TGTGCCAGCAGGTCCTTAGGGGGCCAGAGCTCCTACGAGCAGTACTTC.

The chain is built from TRBV11-3 and TRBJ2-2; D possibly corresponds to TRBD2 (6 bases). The CDR3 covers 14 residues. V lost 1 base and J 5 bases, leaving 8 bases between the germline ends. Germline-derived CDR1 and CDR2 are SGHNT and YENEEA. CDR3 region: CASSLGRGTGELFF. CDR3 sequence (DNA): TGTGCCAGCAGCTTAGGGCGGGGTACCGGGGAGCTGTTTTTT.

This rearrangement joins TRBV5-8 to TRBJ2-5; 10 bases are a match to TRBD2. Germline assignment: CDR1 SGHTS and CDR2 YDEGEE. Losses at the gene ends were 3 bases for V and 1 base for J; bases not matched to a gene: 6. The CDR3 has 16 residues. In DNA form, the CDR3 reads TGTGCCAGCAGCTCGCCCGGACTAGCGGCCCAAGAGACCCAGTACTTC. Its protein product is CASSSPGLAAQETQYF.

This chain uses TRBV7-9 with TRBJ1-1, with D perhaps TRBD1 (6 bases). Germline V gene lookup returns CDR1 SEHNR and CDR2 FQNEAQ (reference sequence). CDR3 length equals 14 residues. Trimming took off 6 bases at V and 3 bases at J, with 14 bases between the two ends. The CDR3 spells CASSLQGGDTEAFF. Here the CDR3 DNA reads TGTGCCAGCAGTTTACAGGGAGGGGACACTGAAGCTTTCTTT.

The V and J genes are TRBV5-1 and TRBJ2-1; D perhaps matches TRBD1 (6 bases). Trimming removed 2 bases at V and 3 bases at J, with 15 bases between. CDR1 is SGHRS and CDR2 is YFSETQ in the germline V gene. The CDR3 has 16 residues. The CDR3 spells CASSLLQGRIYNEQFF. The CDR3 DNA follows: TGCGCCAGCAGCTTACTTCAGGGGCGGATCTACAATGAGCAGTTCTTC. The variable domain in full, with the rest retrieved from reference TRBV5-1 and TRBJ2-1, is KAGVTQTPRYLIKTRGQQVTLSCSPISGHRSVSWYQQTPGQGLQFLFEYFSETQRNKGNFPGRFSGRQFSNSRSEMNVSTLELGDSALYLCASSLLQGRIYNEQFFGPGTRLTVL.

This sequence joins TRBV19 and TRBJ2-1; TRBD2 matches at 9 bases. There are 18 residues in the CDR3. In germline, CDR1 is LNHDA, CDR2 SQIVND (reference sequence). With 3 bases clipped from V and 8 bases from J, the junction kept 17 bases outside the gene matches. In DNA form, the CDR3 reads TGTGCCAGTAGTATCTTAGTCTGGCGGGAGGGCCCTCAGGATGAGCAGTTCTTC. Its protein product is CASSILVWREGPQDEQFF. Complete variable domain (other parts from reference TRBV19 and TRBJ2-1): DGGITQSPKYLFRKEGQNVTLSCEQNLNHDAMYWYRQDPGQGLRLIYYSQIVNDFQKGDIAEGYSVSREKKESFPLTVTSAQKNPTAFYLCASSILVWREGPQDEQFFGPGTRLTVL.

CDR3 region: CASAGNQPQHF. The DNA for the CDR3 is TGTGCTTCGGCGGGCAATCAGCCCCAGCATTTT. V gene TRBV28 combines with J gene TRBJ1-5; no clear D gene. The CDR3 totals 11 residues. Germline CDR1 and CDR2: MDHEN and SYDVKM.

V and J are TRBV7-8 and TRBJ2-1; 9 bases map to TRBD2. This CDR3 has 18 residues. CDR1 and CDR2 from the germline V gene are SGHVS and FQNEAQ. V was clipped by 2 bases and J by 8 bases; unmatched bases: 16. CDR3 in amino acids: CASSLLGSGSLEVDEQFF. The CDR3 DNA reads TGTGCCAGCAGCTTATTGGGTAGCGGGAGTTTGGAGGTCGATGAGCAGTTCTTC. Variable domain in full (rest from reference TRBV7-8 and TRBJ2-1): GAGVSQSPRYKVAKRGQDVALRCDPISGHVSLFWYQQALGQGPEFLTYFQNEAQLDKSGLPSDRFFAERPEGSVSTLKIQRTQQEDSAVYLCASSLLGSGSLEVDEQFFGPGTRLTVL.

The rearrangement uses TRBV2 and TRBJ1-5, with D maybe TRBD1 (6 bases). Germline V gene sequence: CDR1 SNHLY, CDR2 FYNNEI. Trimming pared 8 bases from V and 0 bases from J, leaving 17 bases between. CDR3 length: 16 residues. CDR3 residues: CASQKQTGYSNQPQHF. The CDR3 DNA reads TGTGCCAGCCAGAAACAAACAGGGTATAGCAATCAGCCCCAGCATTTT.

This chain joins TRBV2 and TRBJ2-1, with D tentatively TRBD1 (6 bases). CDR1 is SNHLY and CDR2 is FYNNEI in the germline V gene. Trimming took 6 bases from V and 2 from J, leaving 14 bases between them. CDR3 length: 15 residues. The CDR3 spells CASRTPDSTYNEQFF. The CDR3 coding sequence is TGTGCCAGCAGGACTCCGGACAGCACCTACAATGAGCAGTTCTTC.

The chain is built from TRBV5-1 and TRBJ1-2; 8 bases agree with TRBD1. Germline V lookup: CDR1 SGHRS, CDR2 YFSETQ. Germline trimming cut 1 base from V and 8 bases from J; bases unmatched to any gene: 10. This CDR3 is built from 15 residues. The CDR3 sequence is CASSLYSGQGEGYTF. CDR3 nucleotides: TGCGCCAGCAGCTTGTACAGTGGACAGGGTGAGGGCTACACCTTC.

This chain joins TRBV3-1 (or the pseudogene TRBV3-2) and TRBJ2-7; 11 positions match TRBD2. The CDR3 sequence is 15 residues long. Germline CDR1 reads LGHDT; CDR2 reads YNNKEL (reference sequence). The V segment lost 5 bases and the J segment 1 base; nucleotides outside the gene matches: 4. CDR3 region: CASSKTSGRSYEQYF. DNA of the CDR3: TGTGCCAGCAGCAAAACTAGCGGGAGATCCTACGAGCAGTACTTC.